Listed below are T cell receptor beta chains from one sample, sequenced in a study of T cells after somatic rescue of genetic block. The method was immunoSEQ multiplex PCR; TCRdb's version includes in-frame clones alone and lacks a portion of them. The sample includes around 70,000 clones, just under 95% of them seen just once. The sequencing sample was made of peripheral blood mononuclear cells (PBMCs). Source of these receptors: a man aged 35 to 55. CDR3s include the opening cysteine and the closing phenylalanine or tryptophan. Fields, in order: clone size, J gene, D gene, V gene, CDR3 DNA, CDR3 protein. The D gene is left open where the match is weak. Some rows mark clone size as missing; the rest say once, few, many or name a class of expanded clone.

size: -; J: TRBJ2-5; D: TRBD1; V: TRBV5-1; DNA: TGCGCCAGCAGCACCTCGGGACAGATGGAGACCCAGTACTTC; CDR3: CASSTSGQMETQYF
size: once; J: TRBJ2-2; D: -; V: TRBV19; DNA: TGTGCCAGTAACGGGCCCGGGGTTGGGAACACCGGGGAGCTGTTTTTT; CDR3: CASNGPGVGNTGELFF
size: -; J: TRBJ2-3; D: -; V: TRBV11-2; DNA: TGTGCCAGCAGCTTAGACCCAGCCTCACCAGATACGCAGTATTTT; CDR3: CASSLDPASPDTQYF
size: once; J: TRBJ2-7; D: -; V: TRBV6-1; DNA: TGTGCCAGCAGTGACGCAACTGGGTACGAGCAGTACTTC; CDR3: CASSDATGYEQYF
size: -; J: TRBJ1-3; D: -; V: TRBV10-2; DNA: TGCGCCAGCAGCGAAGACATCCTCCCCGGAAACACCATATATTTT; CDR3: CASSEDILPGNTIYF
size: -; J: TRBJ2-7; D: -; V: TRBV28; DNA: TGTGCCAGCAGTTTAAGTAACGGGTTTTACGAGCAGTACTTC; CDR3: CASSLSNGFYEQYF
size: -; J: TRBJ2-2; D: TRBD2; V: TRBV11-3; DNA: TGTGCCAGCAGCTTTAGACTAGCGGGGGGTTACGGGGAGCTGTTTTTT; CDR3: CASSFRLAGGYGELFF
size: -; J: TRBJ2-3; D: -; V: TRBV7-2; DNA: TGTGCCAGCAGCTCTAGCCCCAAAGATACGCAGTATTTT; CDR3: CASSSSPKDTQYF
size: -; J: TRBJ2-7; D: TRBD1; V: TRBV6-6; DNA: TGTGCCAGCAACCCGCCCGGGACAGGGAGGGAGCAGTACTTC; CDR3: CASNPPGTGREQYF
size: -; J: TRBJ2-1; D: -; V: TRBV4-3; DNA: TGCGCCAGCAGCCAAGATCTAAGGGGCGAGCAGTTCTTC; CDR3: CASSQDLRGEQFF
size: -; J: TRBJ2-5; D: TRBD1; V: TRBV27; DNA: TGTGCCAGCAGCCAACAAAGATCCGGGACAGGGACAGAGACCCAGTACTTC; CDR3: CASSQQRSGTGTETQYF
size: -; J: TRBJ2-1; D: -; V: TRBV4-1; DNA: TGCGCCAGCAGCCAAGGGGGTCAGCATGAGCAGTTCTTC; CDR3: CASSQGGQHEQFF
size: -; J: TRBJ1-1; D: TRBD1; V: TRBV5-6; DNA: TGTGCCAGCACCGACCGGACAGGCCGCGGGTCTGAAGCTTTCTTT; CDR3: CASTDRTGRGSEAFF
size: -; J: TRBJ2-3; D: -; V: TRBV5-1; DNA: TGCGCCAGCGCGGGGCAGAGCACAGATACGCAGTATTTT; CDR3: CASAGQSTDTQYF
size: once; J: TRBJ1-4; D: -; V: TRBV19; DNA: TGTGCCAGTAGTATCTCAGCTAATGAAAAACTGTTTTTT; CDR3: CASSISANEKLFF